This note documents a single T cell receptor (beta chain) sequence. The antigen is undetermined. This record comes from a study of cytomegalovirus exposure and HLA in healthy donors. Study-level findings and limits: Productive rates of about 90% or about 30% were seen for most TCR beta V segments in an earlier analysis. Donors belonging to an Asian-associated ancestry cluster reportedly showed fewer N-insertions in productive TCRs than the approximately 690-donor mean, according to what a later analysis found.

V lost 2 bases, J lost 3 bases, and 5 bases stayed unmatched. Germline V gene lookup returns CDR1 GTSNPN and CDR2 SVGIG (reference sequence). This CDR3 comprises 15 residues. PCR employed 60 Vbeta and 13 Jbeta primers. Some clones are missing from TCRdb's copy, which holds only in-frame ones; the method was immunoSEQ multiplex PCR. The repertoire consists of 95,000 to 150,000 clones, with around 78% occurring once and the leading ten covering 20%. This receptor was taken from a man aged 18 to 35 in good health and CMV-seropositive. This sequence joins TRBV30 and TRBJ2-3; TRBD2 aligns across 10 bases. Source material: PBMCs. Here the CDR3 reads CAWSPPLAGTDTQYF. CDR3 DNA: TGTGCCTGGAGTCCCCCACTAGCGGGGACAGATACGCAGTATTTT.